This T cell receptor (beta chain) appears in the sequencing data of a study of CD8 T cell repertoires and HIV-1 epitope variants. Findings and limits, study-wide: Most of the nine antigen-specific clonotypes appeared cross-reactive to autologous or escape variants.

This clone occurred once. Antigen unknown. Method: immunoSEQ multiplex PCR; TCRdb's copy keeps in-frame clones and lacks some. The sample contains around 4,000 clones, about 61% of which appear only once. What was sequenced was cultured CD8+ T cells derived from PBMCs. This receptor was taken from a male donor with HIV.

CDR3 loop: CASSYLYGAGNTIYF. CDR3 nucleotides: TGTGCCAGCAGTTACCTATATGGTGCGGGAAACACCATATATTTT. This chain links TRBV6-5 with TRBJ1-3; the D is unclear. Germline CDR1 is MNHEY and CDR2 is SVGAGI. V lost 2 bases, J lost 4 bases, and 12 bases lay in between. The CDR3 runs 15 residues.